The source of this TCR beta chain is a study of shared clonotypes between healthy human individuals. Positive CCR7 selection of CD45RO-negative cells yielded the naive CD8 cells, and terminally differentiated effector memory CD45RA+ cells were excluded. Study-wide points: Several donors had 5% to 6.5% of their naive CD4 clonotypes in common.

The method was immunoSEQ multiplex PCR; TCRdb's version includes in-frame clones alone and lacks a portion of them. The top ten clones hold around 1.7% of a sample with around 1,900,000 clones, roughly 95% of them seen once. Germline CDR1 reads SGHVS; CDR2 reads FNYEAQ. The CDR3 contains 16 residues. The junction had 17 bases not matched to a gene; V was cut back by 5 bases and J by 12 bases. Details on this clone: Its antigen is currently unknown.

This receptor was taken from a young man in good health. Some clones in this sample may be carry-over from other donors' samples. The chain links TRBV7-6 to TRBJ2-1, with TRBD2 matching 9 bases. Specimen: naive CD8+ T cells from PBMCs. CDR3 sequence (DNA): TGTGCCAGCAGCCCGGCCCCTAGCGGGAAGCGGTTTGGGCAGTTCTTC. It codes for CASSPAPSGKRFGQFF.